This entry is about one T cell receptor beta chain. Its antigen is unknown. Stated treatment: oral pan-JAK inhibitor, 5-10 mg twice daily. Individuals with alopecia areata gave both lesional scalp punch biopsies and peripheral blood for collection. This record comes from a study of CD8+ T cells in alopecia areata. The CDR3 is made up of 14 amino acids. From germline, CDR1 is SQVTM and CDR2 ANQGSEA. The germline V and J ends were trimmed by 2 bases and 6 bases, with 14 bases remaining between them. The study, taken as a whole, reports: Higher clonality and more expanded CD8+ clones appeared in lesional than normal scalp.

RNA was extracted and reverse transcribed into cDNA as the sequencing template. The assay was immunoSEQ multiplex PCR, and TCRdb's table has in-frame clones only and misses some. The data show about 250,000 clones, 50% to 75% seen once. This chain joins TRBV29-1 and TRBJ2-1; D unclear. The sample here was CD4+ T cells sorted from blood, taken between weeks 51 and 52, from a patient treated with tofacitinib. The receptor was isolated from a human donor with alopecia areata. The CDR3 sequence is CSVEPSPETNEQFF. CDR3 bases: TGCAGCGTTGAACCCAGTCCCGAGACCAATGAGCAGTTCTTC.